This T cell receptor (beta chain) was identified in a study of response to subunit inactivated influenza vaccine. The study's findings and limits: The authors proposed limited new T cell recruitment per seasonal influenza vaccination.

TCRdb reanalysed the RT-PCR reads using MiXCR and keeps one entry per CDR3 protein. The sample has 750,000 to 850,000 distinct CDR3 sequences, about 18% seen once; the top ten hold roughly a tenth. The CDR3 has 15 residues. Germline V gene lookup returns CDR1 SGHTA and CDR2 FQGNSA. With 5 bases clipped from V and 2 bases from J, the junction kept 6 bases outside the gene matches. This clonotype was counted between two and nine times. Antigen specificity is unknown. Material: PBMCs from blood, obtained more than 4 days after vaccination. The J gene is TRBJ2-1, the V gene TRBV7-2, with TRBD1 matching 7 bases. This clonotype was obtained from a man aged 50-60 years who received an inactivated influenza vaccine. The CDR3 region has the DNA TGTGCCAGCAGCCCATGGACAGGAACCTACAATGAGCAGTTCTTC. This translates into CASSPWTGTYNEQFF.